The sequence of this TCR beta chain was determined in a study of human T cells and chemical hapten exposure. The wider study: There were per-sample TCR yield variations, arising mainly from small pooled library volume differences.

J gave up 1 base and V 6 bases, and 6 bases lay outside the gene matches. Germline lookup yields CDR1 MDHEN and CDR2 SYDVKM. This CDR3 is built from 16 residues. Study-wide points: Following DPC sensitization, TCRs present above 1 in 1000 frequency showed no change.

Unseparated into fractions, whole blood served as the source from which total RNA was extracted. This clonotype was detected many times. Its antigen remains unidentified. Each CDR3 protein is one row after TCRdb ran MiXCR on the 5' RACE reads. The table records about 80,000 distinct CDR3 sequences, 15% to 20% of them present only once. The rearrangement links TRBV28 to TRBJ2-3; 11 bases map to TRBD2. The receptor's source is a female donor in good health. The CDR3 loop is CASSTSSGRRTDTQYF. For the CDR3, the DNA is TGTGCCAGCAGCACATCTAGCGGGAGGCGCACAGATACGCAGTATTTT.